The clone carrying this T cell receptor (beta chain) was recorded many times. Its target is not known. Germline CDR1 is LGHDT and CDR2 is YNNKEL (reference sequence). This CDR3 is built from 15 residues. Trimming took 3 bases from V and 1 from J, leaving 11 bases between them. TCRdb independently ran MiXCR on the 5' RACE reads; one entry per CDR3 protein. In the table there are some 38,000 distinct CDR3 sequences, 7.5% of which are singletons. The source of the sample is a study of spatial heterogeneity in lung cancer. Background on the study: Raw sequencing reads included, on average, more than 8.5 appearances of each unique TCR and UMI combination. Whole-study results and caveats: Ubiquitous expanded tumor TCRs surfaced in blood more at resection than they did at follow-up.

Time point given: sample taken at primary tumor resection. Sequencing of whole RNA from tumor, nontumor lung or frozen PBMC involved no sorting. The rearrangement uses TRBV3-1 and TRBJ2-3; D may match TRBD1 or TRBD2 (5 bases each). This receptor was taken from a male donor with early-stage non-small cell lung cancer. The specimen was PBMCs, collected at surgery. CDR3 in DNA: TGTGCCAGCAGCCAGGTGGGGGACCGCACAGATACGCAGTATTTT. Amino acids: CASSQVGDRTDTQYF.